The sequence of this T cell receptor (beta chain) was determined in a study of glioma-infiltrating T cells. This clonotype has just a few counts. This could be a read error, since a much larger clone is one nucleotide away. V was clipped by 2 bases and J by 3 bases, with 10 bases between them. There are 13 residues in the CDR3. From germline, CDR1 is SQVTM and CDR2 ANQGSEA. The iRepertoire nested amplicon-rescue multiplex PCR amplified TCR alpha and beta CDR3s from RNA. One entry per CDR3 protein, called by TCRdb with MiXCR from the multiplex PCR reads. Of approximately 90,000 distinct CDR3 sequences listed, approximately 22% are singletons.

This clonotype originated in a human donor with low-grade glioma or glioblastoma, undergoing nonglioma brain surgery, or in good health (not recorded which). Sample: glioma tissue, nonneoplastic brain tissue, or PBMCs (not recorded which). The chain couples TRBV29-1 to TRBJ2-5; D is possibly TRBD2 (5 bases). CDR3: CSVERPGKETQYF. The CDR3 nucleotides are TGCAGCGTTGAACGGCCCGGGAAAGAGACCCAGTACTTC.